These T cell receptor beta chains were read from a single sample in a study of blood T cell repertoires in COVID-19. Profiled with immunoSEQ multiplex PCR; TCRdb holds only in-frame clones, not every one. Altogether about 52,000 clones are present, 85% to 90% being singletons, with the ten largest covering around 15%. The sample taken for sequencing was peripheral blood. The receptors derive from a man between 65 and 85 years old with acute or convalescent COVID-19. Both conserved end residues are part of each CDR3. A D gene is named only where the DNA matches it firmly. Clone size is not always given. Where it is, it says once, few, many or a class for expanded clones.

size: -; J: TRBJ2-3; V: TRBV19; D: TRBD1; DNA: TGTGCCACCAAAGACAGGGCCATCACAGATACGCAGTATTTT; CDR3: CATKDRAITDTQYF
size: once; J: TRBJ2-1; V: TRBV19; D: -; DNA: TGTGCCAGTAGTCCCTCGACGACGGGTTACAATGAGCAGTTCTTC; CDR3: CASSPSTTGYNEQFF
size: few; J: TRBJ2-1; V: TRBV9; D: TRBD2; DNA: TGTGCCAGCAGCCCAAAGGGTAGCGGGAGGGCCAGTGAGCAGTTCTTC; CDR3: CASSPKGSGRASEQFF
size: -; J: TRBJ2-3; V: TRBV19; D: -; DNA: TGTGCCAGTAGTATAGGGGTTGCGGGCGCAGATACGCAGTATTTT; CDR3: CASSIGVAGADTQYF
size: -; J: TRBJ2-1; V: TRBV6-1; D: TRBD2; DNA: TGTGCCAGCAGAGAAGGACTAGCGTCAGATGAGCAGTTCTTC; CDR3: CASREGLASDEQFF
size: -; J: TRBJ2-7; V: TRBV10-1; D: TRBD2; DNA: TGCGCCAGCAGTACTTTGGCTAGCGGGACGATTAATAGGTACGAGCAGTACTTC; CDR3: CASSTLASGTINRYEQYF
size: -; J: TRBJ1-4; V: TRBV28; D: TRBD1; DNA: TGTGCCAGCAGACGACAGGGGTTCAGCAATGAAAAACTGTTTTTT; CDR3: CASRRQGFSNEKLFF
size: -; J: TRBJ2-1; V: TRBV11-2; D: TRBD2; DNA: TGTGCCAGCAGACCTAACGGGGGGACCTCCTACAATGAGCAGTTCTTC; CDR3: CASRPNGGTSYNEQFF
size: once; J: TRBJ1-3; V: TRBV24-1; D: TRBD1; DNA: TGTGCCACCAGTGACGGGGACAGCTACTCTGGAAACACCATATATTTT; CDR3: CATSDGDSYSGNTIYF
size: once; J: TRBJ1-2; V: TRBV3-1/TRBV3-2; D: -; DNA: TGTGCCAGCAGCCAAGTGGGGACTTCTGGCTACACCTTC; CDR3: CASSQVGTSGYTF
size: once; J: TRBJ1-1; V: TRBV7-9; D: TRBD1; DNA: TGTGCCAGCAGCTTAGCGACAGGGGGGAACACTGAAGCTTTCTTT; CDR3: CASSLATGGNTEAFF
size: -; J: TRBJ1-1; V: TRBV5-1; D: -; DNA: TGCGCCAGCAGCTACCCCGGTCAAAACACTGAAGCTTTCTTT; CDR3: CASSYPGQNTEAFF
size: -; J: TRBJ1-2; V: TRBV30; D: TRBD1; DNA: TGTGCCTGGAGTTCCGGGACAGGGAATCACTATGGCTACACCTTC; CDR3: CAWSSGTGNHYGYTF
size: -; J: TRBJ2-3; V: TRBV13; D: -; DNA: TGTGCCAGCAGCTTAGCGACTTCGTCAGATACGCAGTATTTT; CDR3: CASSLATSSDTQYF
size: -; J: TRBJ1-1; V: TRBV29-1; D: TRBD1; DNA: TGCAGCGTCACGGGACAGCAGGGCACTGAAGCTTTCTTT; CDR3: CSVTGQQGTEAFF
size: -; J: TRBJ1-2; V: TRBV7-2; D: -; DNA: TGTGCCAGCAGCTCGGGACACCAAAGCTATGGCTACACCTTC; CDR3: CASSSGHQSYGYTF
size: -; J: TRBJ2-3; V: TRBV18; D: -; DNA: TGTGCCAGCTCACCACGGAGGGAGACGCAGTATTTT; CDR3: CASSPRRETQYF
size: -; J: TRBJ1-5; V: TRBV19; D: -; DNA: TGTGCCAGTAGTCTAATCAGGGGAAGCAATCAGCCCCAGCATTTT; CDR3: CASSLIRGSNQPQHF
size: few; J: TRBJ1-1; V: TRBV20-1; D: TRBD1; DNA: TGCAGTGCTAGTGGTAGGACAGGGGGCACTGAAGCTTTCTTT; CDR3: CSASGRTGGTEAFF
size: -; J: TRBJ1-1; V: TRBV2; D: TRBD1; DNA: TGTGCCAGCAATAACAGGGGAAGGAACACTGAAGCTTTCTTT; CDR3: CASNNRGRNTEAFF
size: -; J: TRBJ1-1; V: TRBV5-4; D: TRBD1; DNA: TGTGCCAGCAGTCCAGGGGGCCGGAACACTGAAGCTTTCTTT; CDR3: CASSPGGRNTEAFF
size: -; J: TRBJ2-3; V: TRBV10-3; D: -; DNA: TGTGCCATCAGTGACCGGGGTCGGAGCACAGATACGCAGTATTTT; CDR3: CAISDRGRSTDTQYF
size: -; J: TRBJ1-2; V: TRBV28; D: -; DNA: TGTGCCAGCAAGGTAATTGGGGAGCGCTATGGCTACACCTTC; CDR3: CASKVIGERYGYTF
size: -; J: TRBJ1-1; V: TRBV24-1; D: -; DNA: TGTGCCACCAGACCGGCAGGGTGGAGCACTGAAGCTTTCTTT; CDR3: CATRPAGWSTEAFF
size: -; J: TRBJ1-5; V: TRBV2; D: -; DNA: TGTGCCAGCAGCCTTGACAGAAACAATCAGCCCCAGCATTTT; CDR3: CASSLDRNNQPQHF
size: -; J: TRBJ2-5; V: TRBV11-2; D: TRBD2; DNA: TGTGCCGGCAACCGAGGGCGGGAGGGGACCCAGTACTTC; CDR3: CAGNRGREGTQYF
size: few; J: TRBJ2-3; V: TRBV6-5; D: -; DNA: TGTGCCAGCAGGGCCAGCGCAGATACGCAGTATTTT; CDR3: CASRASADTQYF
size: -; J: TRBJ1-2; V: TRBV5-1; D: -; DNA: TGCGCCAGCAGCTTAGGGGCTGGCTACACCTTC; CDR3: CASSLGAGYTF
size: -; J: TRBJ1-5; V: TRBV18; D: TRBD1; DNA: TGTGCCAGCTCAATAGACAGGGGGGCGAATCAGCCCCAGCATTTT; CDR3: CASSIDRGANQPQHF
size: once; J: TRBJ1-3; V: TRBV7-8; D: -; DNA: TGTGCCAGCAGCTTAACGGGGGTCTCCGGAAACACCATATATTTT; CDR3: CASSLTGVSGNTIYF
size: few; J: TRBJ2-1; V: TRBV19; D: TRBD2; DNA: TGTGCCAGTATCCGTCGAGCGGGACCCTACAATGAGCAGTTCTTC; CDR3: CASIRRAGPYNEQFF
size: -; J: TRBJ1-4; V: TRBV4-1; D: TRBD1; DNA: TGCGCCAGCAAACGACCGGGACAGGGGAACGAAAAACTGTTTTTT; CDR3: CASKRPGQGNEKLFF
size: -; J: TRBJ2-7; V: TRBV4-1; D: TRBD1; DNA: TGCGCCAGCAGCCACCAGACAGGGGCTGTTTACGAGCAGTACTTC; CDR3: CASSHQTGAVYEQYF
size: -; J: TRBJ2-7; V: TRBV10-3; D: -; DNA: TGTGCCATCAGTGAGTCGTCGGCAGGGCGGGAGCAGTACTTC; CDR3: CAISESSAGREQYF
size: -; J: TRBJ2-7; V: TRBV4-3; D: TRBD2; DNA: TGCGCCAGCAGCCAAGAAGGGCAGGGAGGGGATTACGAGCAGTACTTC; CDR3: CASSQEGQGGDYEQYF
size: -; J: TRBJ2-3; V: TRBV30; D: TRBD1; DNA: TGTGCCTGGGGACCCTGGGACAGGGGGCCCGCAGATACGCAGTATTTT; CDR3: CAWGPWDRGPADTQYF
size: -; J: TRBJ2-1; V: TRBV6-2/TRBV6-3; D: TRBD2; DNA: TGTGCCAGCAGTTACTCCCAGCGGGGGGGCATTTCCCACAATGAGCAGTTCTTC; CDR3: CASSYSQRGGISHNEQFF
size: -; J: TRBJ2-5; V: TRBV6-5; D: -; DNA: TGTGCCAGCAGGCGCGGGACAGCAGCCCAAGAGACCCAGTACTTC; CDR3: CASRRGTAAQETQYF
size: -; J: TRBJ1-5; V: TRBV4-3; D: -; DNA: TGCGCCAGCAGCCAAGATTATTACAGTCATCAGCCCCAGCATTTT; CDR3: CASSQDYYSHQPQHF
size: -; J: TRBJ2-7; V: TRBV30; D: TRBD2; DNA: TGTGCCTGGAGTGTCGGACTAGCGGGAGGTCAACACGAGCAGTACTTC; CDR3: CAWSVGLAGGQHEQYF
size: -; J: TRBJ1-1; V: TRBV24-1; D: -; DNA: TGTGCCACCAGTGAAGGGGGGGCGCAGGCTTTCTTT; CDR3: CATSEGGAQAFF